Each of the 16 T cell receptor beta chains below was sequenced from the same sample in a study of T cell repertoires in cytomegalovirus infection. Their antigens are not known. TCRdb re-analysed the reads in MiXCR, keeping a single row per CDR3 protein. The sample carries 110,000 or so distinct CDR3 sequences, about 30% recorded once. The material was CD8+ T cells from cultured PBMCs, obtained from culture after CMV antigen stimulation. These receptors were collected from a human donor in good health (CMV status not recorded). Some clones in this sample may be carry-over from other donors' samples.

This chain links TRBV12-5 with TRBJ2-1, with 7 bases matching TRBD1. This CDR3 contains 21 residues. J lost 3 bases, V lost 3 bases, and 23 bases had no gene match. Germline CDR1 is LGHNT and CDR2 is FRNRAP. The CDR3 region has the DNA TGTGCTAGTGGTTTCGTTTTAGACTCGTCTAATAGGACAGGCTACTACAATGAGCAGTTCTTC. Protein: CASGFVLDSSNRTGYYNEQFF.

The rearrangement uses TRBV6-1 and TRBJ1-5; D might be TRBD1 (6 bases). Germline V gene sequence: CDR1 MNHNS, CDR2 SASEGT. The length of the CDR3 is 15 residues. With 6 bases removed from V and 1 base from J, the gap between germline ends came to 13 bases. The CDR3: CASRSWTESNQPQHF. The CDR3 DNA sequence: TGTGCCAGCAGAAGTTGGACAGAGAGCAATCAGCCCCAGCATTTT.

This clonotype was counted between two and nine times. The chain is built from TRBV19 and TRBJ2-7; D is unresolved. Germline assignment: CDR1 LNHDA and CDR2 SQIVND (reference sequence). The V end lost 0 bases, the J end lost 2 bases, and 11 bases lay between the germline ends. The CDR3 is 15 amino acids. This chain's CDR3 is CASSIDALGAYEQYF. The CDR3 DNA is TGTGCCAGTAGTATAGATGCGCTAGGCGCCTACGAGCAGTACTTC.

This chain connects TRBV2 to TRBJ2-3; 9 bases agree with TRBD2. The CDR3 runs 16 residues. Germline CDR1 and CDR2: SNHLY and FYNNEI. Trimming removed 2 bases from V and 4 bases from J; junction bases left unmatched: 7. The CDR3 loop is CASSERSGGPPDTQYF. The DNA of the CDR3 is TGTGCCAGCAGTGAACGTAGCGGGGGCCCCCCAGATACGCAGTATTTT.

V gene TRBV7-9 combines with J gene TRBJ2-3; D is unclear. Germline-derived CDR1 and CDR2 are SEHNR and FQNEAQ (reference sequence). CDR3 length equals 13 residues. Trimming stripped 1 base from V and 4 bases from J, with 6 bases between. This chain's CDR3 is CASSLGPSDTQYF. Written as DNA, the CDR3 is TGTGCCAGCAGCTTAGGGCCTTCAGATACGCAGTATTTT. The variable domain in full, with the rest retrieved from reference TRBV7-9 and TRBJ2-3, is DTGVSQNPRHKITKRGQNVTFRCDPISEHNRLYWYRQTLGQGPEFLTYFQNEAQLEKSRLLSDRFSAERPKGSFSTLEIQRTEQGDSAMYLCASSLGPSDTQYFGPGTRLTVL.

The rearrangement links TRBV20-1 to TRBJ2-1; D call uncertain. This CDR3 contains 12 residues. With 3 bases removed from V and 8 bases from J, the gap between germline ends came to 11 bases. Germline values: CDR1 DFQATT, CDR2 SNEGSKA (reference sequence). CDR3 in amino acids: CSARVLGYEQFF. CDR3 coding DNA: TGCAGTGCTAGGGTTCTAGGCTATGAGCAGTTCTTC.

The CDR3 DNA reads TGCGCCAGCAGCCACGACGAAGCTTTCTTT. It translates to CASSHDEAFF. The V gene is TRBV4-1, the J gene TRBJ1-1; D call uncertain. V lost 3 bases and J 8 bases, leaving 4 bases between the germline ends. Germline V gene lookup returns CDR1 MGHRA and CDR2 YSYEKL. The CDR3 sequence is 10 residues long.

V is TRBV2 and J is TRBJ2-2; D may match TRBD1 or TRBD2 (5 bases each). Trimming took off 8 bases at V and 0 bases at J, with 19 bases between the two ends. Germline V gives CDR1 SNHLY, CDR2 FYNNEI. This CDR3 has 17 amino acids. Written as DNA, the CDR3 is TGTGCCAGCGATTCGGGGACGGGCGGCGCGAACACCGGGGAGCTGTTTTTT. Translating gives CASDSGTGGANTGELFF.

The V gene is TRBV7-2, the J gene TRBJ2-1; a weak D match, TRBD1 (6 bases). This CDR3 spans 15 amino acids. From germline, CDR1 is SGHTA and CDR2 FQGNSA. V lost 2 bases and J lost 4, with 12 bases in between. CDR3 bases: TGTGCCAGCAGCTTAAGACAGGCGGAGTACAATGAGCAGTTCTTC. The encoded protein is CASSLRQAEYNEQFF. Full variable domain (remainder filled in from reference TRBV7-2 and TRBJ2-1): GAGVSQSPSNKVTEKGKDVELRCDPISGHTALYWYRQSLGQGLEFLIYFQGNSAPDKSGLPSDRFSAERTGGSVSTLTIQRTQQEDSAVYLCASSLRQAEYNEQFFGPGTRLTVL.

CDR3 region: CASSLQGAGLFF. CDR3 sequence (DNA): TGTGCCAGCAGCCTACAGGGGGCTGGGCTGTTTTTT. J is TRBJ2-2 and V is TRBV7-9; 9 bases match TRBD1. The CDR3 sequence is 12 residues long. V shed 5 bases and J 13 bases; nucleotides not matched to a gene: 5. CDR1 is SEHNR and CDR2 is FQNEAQ in the germline V gene (reference sequence).

This clonotype was observed a handful of times. V and J are TRBV7-8 and TRBJ2-7; TRBD1 matches at 7 bases. After removal of 4 bases from V and 3 bases from J, the junction contained 12 bases not matched to a gene. This CDR3 region has 16 residues. The V gene's germline CDR1 is SGHVS and CDR2 FQNEAQ. This CDR3 is CASSSNLGQLLYEQYF. CDR3 bases: TGTGCCAGCAGCTCCAACTTGGGACAGCTACTCTACGAGCAGTACTTC.

J is TRBJ2-3 and V is TRBV6-2 or TRBV6-3; no reliable D call. This CDR3 has 15 amino acids. The germline V gene encodes CDR1 MNHEY and CDR2 SVGEGT. V dropped 0 bases and J dropped 0 bases, with 7 bases sitting between them. This CDR3 is CASSYSTSSTDTQYF. In DNA, the CDR3 is TGTGCCAGCAGTTACTCGACAAGTAGCACAGATACGCAGTATTTT.

This clonotype was detected only a few times. J is TRBJ2-1 and V is TRBV7-2, with unresolved D. This CDR3 has 15 amino acids. V was trimmed by 4 bases and J by 3 bases, leaving 13 bases between them. CDR1 and CDR2 (germline): SGHTA, FQGNSA. The CDR3 here is CASSYDNGRYNEQFF. The CDR3 nucleotides read TGTGCCAGCAGCTACGACAACGGACGCTACAATGAGCAGTTCTTC.

The rearrangement links TRBV5-4 to TRBJ1-1, with 7 bases matching TRBD1. The length of the CDR3 is 12 residues. The germline V gene encodes CDR1 SGHNT and CDR2 YYREEE (reference sequence). Trimming removed 9 bases from V and 1 base from J; junction bases left unmatched: 3. The DNA of the CDR3 is TGTGCCACTTGGACAGGGAACACTGAAGCTTTCTTT. Translated: CATWTGNTEAFF.

The chain carries TRBV12-3 or TRBV12-4 and TRBJ1-2; 8 positions agree with TRBD1. J was trimmed by 2 bases and V by 8 bases; bases with no gene match: 13. CDR3 length: 16 residues. Here the CDR3 DNA reads TGTGCCAGCGGAGGGGGACAGGAAAACCAAAACTATGGCTACACCTTC. As protein: CASGGGQENQNYGYTF.

This clonotype was seen a handful of times. The CDR3 region has the DNA TGTGCCAGCAGAAACCAGGAATCCGTGTACAATGAGCAGTTCTTC. This codes for CASRNQESVYNEQFF. The J gene is TRBJ2-1, the V gene TRBV6-2 or TRBV6-3; D gene ambiguous. This CDR3 comprises 15 residues. Germline V lookup: CDR1 MNHEY, CDR2 SVGEGT. The germline V and J ends were trimmed by 6 bases and 4 bases, with 16 bases remaining between them.